One sample yielded the 7 T cell receptor beta chains listed below, sequenced in a study of beta chain features in type 1 diabetes. Expressed TCRB transcripts were sequenced because the isolated RNA had all been reverse transcribed beforehand. Only in-frame clones appear in the TCRdb table, and some are missing; sequencing was by immunoSEQ multiplex PCR. The repertoire includes a few hundred thousand clones, roughly 21% of them detected once, and about 0.045% sits in the top ten. Source material: naive CD4+ T cells from blood. The receptors come from a woman between 18 and 29 years old in good health.

This clone was picked up a small number of times. This chain connects TRBV29-1 to TRBJ1-4, with no clear D. The CDR3 runs to 15 residues. V gave up 6 bases and J gave up 4 bases, with 18 bases separating them. Germline V gives CDR1 SQVTM, CDR2 ANQGSEA. The CDR3 is CSVARRAADNEKLFF. The CDR3 DNA sequence: TGCAGCGTCGCCCGGCGGGCGGCCGATAATGAAAAACTGTTTTTT.

There are a few counts of this clone. CDR3 sequence (DNA): TGCAGCGTGCCGGGTAGGGGCTTGAACACTGAAGCTTTCTTT. This translates into CSVPGRGLNTEAFF. The V gene is TRBV29-1, the J gene TRBJ1-1; TRBD1 might be the D (5 bases). Germline V gene sequence: CDR1 SQVTM, CDR2 ANQGSEA. The CDR3 runs to 14 residues. V lost 6 bases to trimming and J lost 0 bases, with 14 bases between them.

This clone has more than one count but fewer than ten. V is TRBV11-2 and J is TRBJ2-5, with TRBD1 as a possible D gene (5 bases). CDR3 length equals 14 residues. The germline CDR1 and CDR2 sequences are SGHAT and FQNNGV. V lost 5 bases and J lost 3, with 13 bases in between. CDR3 sequence: CASSAVRGEETQYF. The CDR3 coding sequence is TGTGCCAGCAGCGCGGTTAGGGGTGAAGAGACCCAGTACTTC.

The chain joins TRBV7-2 to TRBJ2-7; 7 nucleotides agree with TRBD1. Germline CDR1 is SGHTA and CDR2 is FQGNSA. The V segment lost 1 base and the J segment 5 bases; nucleotides outside the gene matches: 5. The length of the CDR3 is 14 residues. CDR3 sequence: CASSLGDRVHEQYF. The CDR3 region has the DNA TGTGCCAGCAGCTTAGGTGACAGGGTACACGAGCAGTACTTC.

In its sample, this clone was seen a few times. The V gene is TRBV25-1, the J gene TRBJ1-4; D is possibly TRBD1 (6 bases). V lost 2 bases to trimming and J lost 5 bases, with 12 bases between them. From germline, CDR1 is MGHDK and CDR2 SYGVNS. The CDR3 sequence is 15 residues long. CDR3 region: CASSEGTGWNEKLFF. As DNA, the CDR3 is TGTGCCAGCAGTGAAGGTACAGGGTGGAATGAAAAACTGTTTTTT. The full variable domain, in which reference TRBV25-1 and TRBJ1-4 provide the parts outside the CDR3, is EADIYQTPRYLVIGTGKKITLECSQTMGHDKMYWYQQDPGMELHLIHYSYGVNSTEKGDLSSESTVSRIRTEHFPLTLESARPSHTSQYLCASSEGTGWNEKLFFGSGTQLSVL.

This clone was counted only a few times. V gene TRBV10-3 combines with J gene TRBJ2-7; 14 positions match TRBD2. V gave up 10 bases and J gave up 2 bases; unmatched junction bases: 10. This CDR3 is built from 16 residues. Germline V lookup: CDR1 ENHRY, CDR2 SYGVKD. Here the CDR3 reads CATRGLAGVYTYEQYF. The CDR3 DNA follows: TGTGCCACAAGGGGACTAGCGGGAGTGTATACCTACGAGCAGTACTTC.

This clone showed up just a few times. This rearrangement joins TRBV7-2 to TRBJ2-5, with 10 bases fitting TRBD1. Germline V gene data show CDR1 as SGHTA and CDR2 as FQGNSA. The CDR3 has 15 amino acids. V shed 5 bases and J 2 bases; nucleotides not matched to a gene: 5. CDR3: CASSPWTGGQETQYF. The DNA for the CDR3 is TGTGCCAGCAGCCCATGGACAGGGGGACAAGAGACCCAGTACTTC.